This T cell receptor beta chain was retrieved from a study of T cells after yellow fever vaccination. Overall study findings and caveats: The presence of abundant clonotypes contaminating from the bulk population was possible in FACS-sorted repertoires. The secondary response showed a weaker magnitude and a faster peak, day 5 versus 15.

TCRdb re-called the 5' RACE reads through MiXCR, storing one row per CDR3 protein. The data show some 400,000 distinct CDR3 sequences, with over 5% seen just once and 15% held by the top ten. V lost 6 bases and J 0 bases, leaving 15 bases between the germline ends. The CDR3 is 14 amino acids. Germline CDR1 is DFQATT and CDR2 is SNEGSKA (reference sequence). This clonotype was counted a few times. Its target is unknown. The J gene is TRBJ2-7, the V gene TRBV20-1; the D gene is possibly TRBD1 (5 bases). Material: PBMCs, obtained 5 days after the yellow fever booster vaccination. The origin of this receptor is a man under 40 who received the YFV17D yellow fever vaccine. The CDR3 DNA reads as TGCAGTGCCACGGACATTTTGAGCTCCTACGAGCAGTACTTC. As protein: CSATDILSSYEQYF.